The rows below give T cell receptor beta chains drawn from one sample of a study of blood T cell repertoires in COVID-19. TCRdb keeps only in-frame clones here, not all; method: immunoSEQ multiplex PCR. Among 450,000 or so clones listed, about 88% were seen once. Sequenced material: peripheral blood. The receptor source for this set is a woman aged 40 to 55 with COVID-19, enrolled during active disease. The CDR3 runs from the conserved cysteine through the conserved F or W. The D gene is left open where the match is weak. Size is omitted from some rows. Given values are once, few, many or a class for expanded clones.

TRBJ2-2	TRBD1	TRBV2	once	TGTGCCAGCAGTGATCAGATTGGGACAGGGGGCGTCACCGGGGAGCTGTTTTTT	CASSDQIGTGGVTGELFF
TRBJ1-3	NA	TRBV10-3	NA	TGTGCCATCAGTGATTTAGAGATCTCTGGAAACACCATATATTTT	CAISDLEISGNTIYF
TRBJ2-7	NA	TRBV11-3	NA	TGTGCCAGCAGCTTCCTGACGGACTTGAGCCTTCGCTACGAGCAGTACTTC	CASSFLTDLSLRYEQYF
TRBJ2-7	TRBD2	TRBV5-1	NA	TGCGCCAGCAGCGTAGCGGGGGCCGAGCAGTACTTC	CASSVAGAEQYF
TRBJ1-5	TRBD1	TRBV6-2/TRBV6-3	NA	TGTGCCAGCAGTTCCCGACAGGGGTGGAATCAGCCCCAGCATTTT	CASSSRQGWNQPQHF
TRBJ1-4	TRBD1	TRBV10-3	NA	TGTGCCATCAGTGAGGACAGGGGGCGGAATGAAAAACTGTTTTTT	CAISEDRGRNEKLFF
TRBJ1-5	NA	TRBV7-2	NA	TGTGCCAGCAGCTTATTTAAGGGGGTGAATCAGCCCCAGCATTTT	CASSLFKGVNQPQHF
TRBJ1-4	NA	TRBV4-3	NA	TGCGCCAGCAGCCAAGACTTCGCCCTTATTGAGAAACTGTTTTTT	CASSQDFALIEKLFF
TRBJ1-2	TRBD1	TRBV7-9	NA	TGTGCCAGCAGCTTAGGGGCCGGGACAGGCCGAGGCTACACCTTC	CASSLGAGTGRGYTF
TRBJ2-1	NA	TRBV28	NA	TGTGCCAGCAGTTTAGGGCTTTCCAATGAGCAGTTCTTC	CASSLGLSNEQFF
TRBJ2-1	NA	TRBV14	NA	TGTGCCAGCAGCCAAGTGGAGTTGCAGCAGTTCTTC	CASSQVELQQFF
TRBJ2-1	TRBD2	TRBV5-3	NA	TGTGCCAGAAGCTTGTCAGAGCGGGAGGGGGACAATGAGCAGTTCTTC	CARSLSEREGDNEQFF
TRBJ1-5	NA	TRBV28	NA	TGTGCCAGCAGCAAAGGGAGGAATCAGCCCCAGCATTTT	CASSKGRNQPQHF
TRBJ2-1	NA	TRBV7-3	NA	TGTGCCAGCAGCCCGGGACTCCCCGAATACAATGAGCAGTTCTTC	CASSPGLPEYNEQFF
TRBJ1-5	TRBD1	TRBV15	NA	TGTGCCACCAGCAGAGATGGCGAGGGGGCAGGTCAGCCCCAGCATTTT	CATSRDGEGAGQPQHF
TRBJ1-2	NA	TRBV25-1	NA	TGTGCCAGCAGTGAATTAGCGGAGTCCTACACCTTC	CASSELAESYTF
TRBJ1-2	NA	TRBV6-2/TRBV6-3	once	TGTGCCAGCAGTCCCTACCTAACTTTTCACGGTGGCTACACCTTC	CASSPYLTFHGGYTF
TRBJ2-3	NA	TRBV7-2	once	TGTGCCAGCAGCCCTTCCGCAGGGAGGACAGATACGCAGTATTTT	CASSPSAGRTDTQYF
TRBJ1-2	TRBD1	TRBV18	NA	TGTGCCAGCTCAGAATGGGACAGGGGTACCTATGGCTACACCTTC	CASSEWDRGTYGYTF
TRBJ1-5	TRBD1	TRBV28	NA	TGTGCCAGCAGGGGGGGACAGGGTGGATTACGGTCAAGTCAGCCCCAGCATTTT	CASRGGQGGLRSSQPQHF
TRBJ2-5	NA	TRBV29-1	NA	TGCAGCGTATGCCAGAAACAAGAGACCCAGTACTTC	CSVCQKQETQYF
TRBJ1-6	NA	TRBV28	once	TGTGCCAGCAGGATCAGCTCCTATAATTCACCCCTCCACTTT	CASRISSYNSPLHF
TRBJ1-5	TRBD1	TRBV6-5	NA	TGTGCCAGCATAAGGACAGGGGATCCTCAGCCCCAGCATTTT	CASIRTGDPQPQHF